In this sample, the clone carrying this T cell receptor (beta chain) turned up a few times. Per the study methods: Cell counts per sample came from amplifying reference gene primers. Data came from immunoSEQ multiplex PCR; TCRdb stores just in-frame clones and leaves some out. The V and J calls and clone size are taken from that table; D and trimming were inferred from the DNA. The sample lists 99,000 or so clones; approximately 91% were seen once. These data come from a study of blood T cell repertoires in COVID-19. Study details: Specimens from acute and convalescent COVID-19 originated in the United States, Italy and Spain. PBMCs, B-cell-depleted T cells, or T cells provided the cDNA or gDNA that made up the material.

CDR3 length: 15 amino acids. CDR1 is GTSNPN, CDR2 SVGIG, per germline (reference sequence). V gave up 0 bases and J gave up 10 bases; unmatched junction bases: 7. The genes are TRBV30 and TRBJ1-6, with 9 bases that match TRBD1. Sequencing used peripheral blood. This TCR came from a human donor in a cohort sampled during active COVID-19. The CDR3 protein is CAWSVVTGGFSPLHF. The DNA of the CDR3 is TGTGCCTGGAGTGTTGTGACAGGGGGATTCTCACCCCTCCACTTT.